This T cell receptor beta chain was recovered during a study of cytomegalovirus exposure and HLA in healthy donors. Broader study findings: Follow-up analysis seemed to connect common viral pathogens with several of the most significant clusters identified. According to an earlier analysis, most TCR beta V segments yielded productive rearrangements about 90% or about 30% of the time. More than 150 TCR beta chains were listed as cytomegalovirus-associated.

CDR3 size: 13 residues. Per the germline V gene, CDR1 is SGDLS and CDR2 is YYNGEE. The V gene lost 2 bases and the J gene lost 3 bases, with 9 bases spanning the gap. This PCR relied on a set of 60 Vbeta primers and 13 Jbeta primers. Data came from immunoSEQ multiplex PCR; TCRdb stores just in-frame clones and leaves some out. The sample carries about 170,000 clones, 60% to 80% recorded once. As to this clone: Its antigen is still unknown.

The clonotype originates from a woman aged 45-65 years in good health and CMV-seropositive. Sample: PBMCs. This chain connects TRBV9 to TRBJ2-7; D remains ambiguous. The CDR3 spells CASSVDLYYEQYF. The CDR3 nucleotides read TGTGCCAGCAGCGTCGATCTATACTACGAGCAGTACTTC.